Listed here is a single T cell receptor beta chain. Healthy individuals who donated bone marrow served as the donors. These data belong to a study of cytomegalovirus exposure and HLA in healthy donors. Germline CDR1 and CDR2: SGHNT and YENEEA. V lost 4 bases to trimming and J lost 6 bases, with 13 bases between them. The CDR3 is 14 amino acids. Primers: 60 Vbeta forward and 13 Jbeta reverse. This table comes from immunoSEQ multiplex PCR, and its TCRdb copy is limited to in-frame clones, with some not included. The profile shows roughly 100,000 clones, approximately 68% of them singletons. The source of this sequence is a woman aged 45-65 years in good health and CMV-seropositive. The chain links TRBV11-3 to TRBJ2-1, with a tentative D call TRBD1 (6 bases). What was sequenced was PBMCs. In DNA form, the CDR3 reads TGTGCCAGCAGCTCCGGACAGCCCCCCAATGAGCAGTTCTTC. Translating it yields CASSSGQPPNEQFF.